The 19 T cell receptor beta chains presented below share a single source sample, sequenced in a study of OX40 agonist ivuxolimab in advanced cancers. Data came from immunoSEQ multiplex PCR; TCRdb stores just in-frame clones and leaves some out. Seen here are some 95,000 clones, about 90% observed once, and the top ten hold 0.5% to 0.65%. This sample comprised CD4+ or CD8+ T cells sorted from blood, obtained in a trial of the OX40 agonist ivuxolimab. These receptors all come from an adult with an advanced solid tumor such as melanoma, head and neck, liver or kidney cancer.

This clone was counted a single time. The chain couples TRBV10-2 to TRBJ1-1; D is possibly TRBD1 (5 bases). The germline CDR1 and CDR2 sequences are WSHSY and SAAADI. V was pared by 6 bases and J by 2 bases, with 10 bases between. The CDR3 runs to 13 residues. The CDR3 sequence is CASRGRGNTEAFF. In DNA form, the CDR3 reads TGCGCCAGCAGGGGGCGAGGCAACACTGAAGCTTTCTTT.

The chain uses TRBV9 and TRBJ2-7; TRBD2 matches 7 bases. The germline CDR1 and CDR2 sequences are SGDLS and YYNGEE. V trimming: 0 bases; J trimming: 4 bases; junction bases outside the gene matches: 13. The CDR3 has 17 residues. CDR3 residues: CASSVGNGRLARYEQYF. CDR3 DNA: TGTGCCAGCAGCGTAGGTAATGGGCGACTAGCTAGGTACGAGCAGTACTTC.

The rearrangement uses TRBV14 and TRBJ2-5; D call uncertain. Germline lookup yields CDR1 SGHDN and CDR2 FVKESK. The CDR3 is made up of 10 amino acids. CDR3 DNA: TGTGTTAAATTTCAAGAGACCCAGTACTTC. Translated: CVKFQETQYF.

The chain joins TRBV5-1 to TRBJ1-6, with TRBD1 matching over 9 bases. Germline CDR1 reads SGHRS; CDR2 reads YFSETQ. V gave up 4 bases and J gave up 10 bases; unmatched junction bases: 9. CDR3 length equals 15 residues. The CDR3 sequence: CASSEVQGASSPLHF. In DNA form, the CDR3 reads TGCGCCAGCAGCGAAGTACAGGGGGCAAGCTCACCCCTCCACTTT.

This clone appeared a single time. The chain links TRBV18 to TRBJ2-5, with D possibly matching TRBD1 (7 bases). The end of the DNA fits TRBJ2-7 better, so the J call may be wrong. CDR3 size: 12 residues. Germline V CDR1 and CDR2: KGHSH, LQKENI. In nucleotides, the CDR3 is TGTGCCAGCTCAGCAGGGGGGCACGAGCAGTACTTC. Protein sequence: CASSAGGHEQYF.

This clone was seen a handful of times. The chain joins TRBV10-2 to TRBJ2-5; no firm D call. Trimming took 0 bases from V and 1 from J, leaving 12 bases between them. Germline V gives CDR1 WSHSY, CDR2 SAAADI. There are 16 residues in the CDR3. CDR3 amino acids: CASSESARRTQETQYF. CDR3 nucleotide sequence: TGCGCCAGCAGTGAGTCGGCCCGACGGACCCAAGAGACCCAGTACTTC.

V usage is TRBV14 and J usage is TRBJ2-1, with no clear D. With 1 base removed from V and 6 bases from J, the gap between germline ends came to 13 bases. Germline V gene data show CDR1 as SGHDN and CDR2 as FVKESK. CDR3 length equals 15 residues. The DNA for the CDR3 is TGTGCCAGCAGCCAAGGTCTAGGAGCCCTCAATGAGCAGTTCTTC. Translation: CASSQGLGALNEQFF.

This chain connects TRBV9 to TRBJ2-7; maybe TRBD1 (5 bases). Trimming stripped 4 bases from V and 4 bases from J, with 15 bases between. CDR1 and CDR2 (germline): SGDLS, YYNGEE. This CDR3 contains 14 residues. CDR3 bases: TGTGCCAGCAGCAATCGCGCCGACAGTTACGAGCAGTACTTC. The encoded protein is CASSNRADSYEQYF.

This chain joins TRBV7-8 and TRBJ2-3; 13 nucleotides line up with TRBD2. CDR1 and CDR2 (germline): SGHVS, FQNEAQ. V lost 2 bases, J lost 6 bases, and 5 bases stayed unmatched. CDR3 length: 16 residues. The DNA for the CDR3 is TGTGCCAGCAGCTTAAAAGGGACTAGCGGGATGGATACGCAGTATTTT. This translates into CASSLKGTSGMDTQYF.

The V call is TRBV5-4, the J call TRBJ2-7; TRBD2 aligns across 9 bases. The CDR3 is made up of 15 amino acids. V lost 4 bases to trimming and J lost 0 bases; unmatched junction nucleotides: 5. Germline values: CDR1 SGHNT, CDR2 YYREEE (reference sequence). The CDR3 loop reads CASSPIAGASYEQYF. CDR3 DNA: TGTGCCAGCAGCCCTATAGCGGGAGCCTCCTACGAGCAGTACTTC. Full variable domain (missing parts from reference TRBV5-4 and TRBJ2-7): ETGVTQSPTHLIKTRGQQVTLRCSSQSGHNTVSWYQQALGQGPQFIFQYYREEENGRGNFPPRFSGLQFPNYSSELNVNALELDDSALYLCASSPIAGASYEQYFGPGTRLTVT.

CDR3 nucleotides: TGTGCCAGCAGTTACGGGGGGTTAGACTATGGCTACACCTTC. It yields the protein CASSYGGLDYGYTF. The rearrangement uses TRBV6-5 and TRBJ1-2, with a tentative D call TRBD1 (5 bases). The CDR3 has 14 amino acids. CDR1 and CDR2 (germline): MNHEY, SVGAGI. V was clipped by 2 bases and J by 3 bases, with 10 bases between them.

The chain links TRBV6-1 to TRBJ2-1, with D possibly being TRBD1 or TRBD2 (5 bases each). The CDR3 loop spans 15 amino acids. The V end lost 4 bases, the J end lost 10 bases, and 20 bases lay between the germline ends. CDR1 MNHNS and CDR2 SASEGT come from the germline V gene. The CDR3 nucleotides are TGTGCCAGCAGTGGTGGCATACTCTGGGGGATGGAGCAGTTCTTC. Translating gives CASSGGILWGMEQFF.

This clone was detected once. The V and J genes are TRBV18 and TRBJ1-5; TRBD1 might be the D (6 bases). The germline CDR1 and CDR2 sequences are KGHSH and LQKENI. CDR3 length equals 14 residues. Trimming left V 2 bases short and J 5 bases short, with 10 bases between. For the CDR3, the DNA is TGTGCCAGCTCACCAAGGGACACCGATCAGCCCCAGCATTTT. Protein sequence: CASSPRDTDQPQHF.

The chain has TRBV6-1 and TRBJ2-3; D perhaps matches TRBD2 (5 bases). Trimming removed 7 bases at V and 8 bases at J, with 16 bases between. The CDR3 consists of 13 residues. Per germline, CDR1 MNHNS and CDR2 SASEGT. The CDR3 reads CASKLTQGGTQYF. CDR3 DNA sequence: TGTGCCAGCAAACTGACACAAGGAGGTACGCAGTATTTT.

V usage is TRBV21-1 and J usage is TRBJ2-7. TRBV21-1 is assigned pseudogene status. The CDR3 consists of 16 residues. In nucleotides, the CDR3 is TGTGCCAGCAGCAAAGGGGCGGGACACAGGTCGGGCGAGCAGTACTTC. Its translation: CASSKGAGHRSGEQYF.

V usage is TRBV5-1 and J usage is TRBJ2-1; 10 bases map to TRBD2. Germline V gene lookup returns CDR1 SGHRS and CDR2 YFSETQ. CDR3 length: 15 residues. V was clipped by 3 bases and J by 3 bases; unmatched bases: 3. This chain's CDR3 is CASSSGTSDYNEQFF. The CDR3 nucleotides are TGCGCCAGCAGCTCCGGGACTAGCGACTACAATGAGCAGTTCTTC.

To note about this clone: Germline and junction disagree at one end, which may indicate a read error. The DNA of the CDR3 is TGTGCCAGCAGCTTAGGAGGGGACAGCTGGGATTTT. Its translation is CASSLGGDSWDF. The chain couples TRBV11-2 to TRBJ2-3; 7 bases are a match to TRBD1. Germline CDR1 reads SGHAT; CDR2 reads FQNNGV. The CDR3 has 12 amino acids.

With respect to this clone: The junction shows a germline mismatch at one end, possibly a read error. The rearrangement joins TRBV5-5 to TRBJ2-1, with D unclear. This CDR3 has 11 residues. In germline, CDR1 is SGHKS, CDR2 YYEKEE (reference sequence). CDR3 region: CASSAYDEQFF. The CDR3 nucleotides read TGTGCCAGCAGCGCCTACGATGAGCAGTTCTTC.

The V and J genes are TRBV7-9 and TRBJ2-5; 9 positions agree with TRBD2. Looked up from germline, CDR1 is SEHNR and CDR2 is FQNEAQ (reference sequence). The V gene end was trimmed by 1 base and the J gene end by 5 bases; junction bases not matched to a gene: 5. This CDR3 contains 15 residues. This CDR3 is CASSLGRGGMETQYF. The CDR3 region has the DNA TGTGCCAGCAGCTTAGGGCGGGGGGGTATGGAGACCCAGTACTTC.